The 18 T cell receptor beta chains below all came from one sample that was sequenced in a study of T cell responses to AZD1222 COVID-19 vaccine. The assay was immunoSEQ multiplex PCR, and TCRdb's table has in-frame clones only and misses some. The sample comprises about 120,000 clones, 85% to 90% of which are singletons, and 3.5% rests with the top ten. The source material was peripheral blood, sampled 28 days after the second AZD1222 dose. Receptor source: an adult who received the AZD1222 COVID-19 vaccine.

V usage is TRBV19 and J usage is TRBJ1-2, with TRBD1 identical over 10 bases. Per germline, CDR1 LNHDA and CDR2 SQIVND (reference sequence). The CDR3 loop spans 14 amino acids. The V segment lost 3 bases and the J segment 8 bases; nucleotides outside the gene matches: 6. In DNA, the CDR3 is TGTGCCAGTAGTATCGCCGGGACAGGGGCCGGCTACACCTTC. It yields the protein CASSIAGTGAGYTF.

The J gene is TRBJ1-2, the V gene TRBV12-5, with TRBD1 matching 8 bases. J gave up 7 bases and V 0 bases, and 7 bases lay outside the gene matches. The CDR3 spans 15 residues. CDR1 and CDR2 from the germline V gene are LGHNT and FRNRAP. DNA of the CDR3: TGTGCTAGTGGTTTGGTAGGACAGGGATTCCGTGGCTACACCTTC. Its protein product is CASGLVGQGFRGYTF.

V gene TRBV28 combines with J gene TRBJ1-2; 7 bases are a match to TRBD1. Germline V lookup: CDR1 MDHEN, CDR2 SYDVKM. The CDR3 totals 13 residues. V dropped 9 bases and J dropped 8; count of bases not matched to a gene: 12. The CDR3 DNA sequence: TGTGCCAGTATAAAACAGGGGATCAAGGGCTACACCTTC. Its translation: CASIKQGIKGYTF.

The chain employs TRBV25-1 and TRBJ1-5; D unresolved. In germline, CDR1 is MGHDK, CDR2 SYGVNS. The CDR3 consists of 15 residues. V lost 4 bases, J lost 2 bases, and 12 bases lay in between. The CDR3 loop is CASSADVLGNQPQHF. The CDR3 coding sequence is TGTGCCAGCAGTGCGGACGTCTTAGGCAATCAGCCCCAGCATTTT. Drawing the rest from reference TRBV25-1 and TRBJ1-5, the complete variable domain is EADIYQTPRYLVIGTGKKITLECSQTMGHDKMYWYQQDPGMELHLIHYSYGVNSTEKGDLSSESTVSRIRTEHFPLTLESARPSHTSQYLCASSADVLGNQPQHFGDGTRLSIL.

In DNA, the CDR3 is TGTGCCAGCAGCCAAGGGGGGTCCGGGTATGGTTCACCCCTCCACTTT. It codes for CASSQGGSGYGSPLHF. The chain uses TRBV7-6 and TRBJ1-6, with a possible D match to TRBD1 (6 bases). This CDR3 has 16 amino acids. Trimming pared 5 bases from V and 9 bases from J, leaving 20 bases between. Germline V lookup: CDR1 SGHVS, CDR2 FNYEAQ.

This rearrangement joins TRBV7-2 to TRBJ2-3; 9 positions agree with TRBD1. CDR3 length: 15 amino acids. Germline V CDR1 and CDR2: SGHTA, FQGNSA. Trimming cost V 5 bases and J 2 bases; bases outside gene matches: 5. The CDR3 nucleotides are TGTGCCAGCAGCCCGCGGACAGGGGCCACAGATACGCAGTATTTT. Its protein is CASSPRTGATDTQYF.

The chain joins TRBV9 to TRBJ2-7; 11 bases agree with TRBD2. Germline V gene sequence: CDR1 SGDLS, CDR2 YYNGEE. The CDR3 is 14 amino acids. Germline trimming cut 0 bases from V and 4 bases from J; bases unmatched to any gene: 0. The CDR3, as DNA: TGTGCCAGCAGCGTAGGGACTAGCGGGTACGAGCAGTACTTC. Translation: CASSVGTSGYEQYF.

This chain links TRBV2 with TRBJ2-4, with D possibly TRBD1 on 6 matching bases. CDR3 length: 16 amino acids. V lost 5 bases to trimming and J lost 0 bases, with 14 bases between them. CDR1 and CDR2 from the germline V gene are SNHLY and FYNNEI. The CDR3 DNA follows: TGTGCCAGCAGTTTGTTTGGACAGATAGCCAAAAACATTCAGTACTTC. The encoded protein is CASSLFGQIAKNIQYF.

A note on this clone: This sample also contains other DNA sequences that code for the same CDR3. The CDR3, as DNA: TGTGCCAGCAGCCGGGACAGCACAGATACGCAGTATTTT. Its protein product is CASSRDSTDTQYF. This chain links TRBV6-2 or TRBV6-3 with TRBJ2-3, with D possibly being TRBD1 or TRBD2 (5 bases each). Germline V gene lookup returns CDR1 MNHEY and CDR2 SVGEGT. The V end was cut by 6 bases, the J end by 0 bases, with 7 bases between. The CDR3 runs 13 residues.

The CDR3 loop is CSVARRQGADTQYF. The CDR3 bases are TGCAGCGTTGCCCGGAGACAGGGGGCAGATACGCAGTATTTT. The gene calls are TRBV29-1 and TRBJ2-3; 9 bases agree with TRBD1. Germline CDR1 SQVTM, CDR2 ANQGSEA. The J segment lost 4 bases and the V segment lost 4 bases, leaving 6 bases of the junction unmatched. This CDR3 is 14 amino acids long.

CDR3 in DNA: TGCGCCAGCAGCCCACCGGGGCCGGGTAGGGACAGGGGTGGCTACACCTTC. Its translation: CASSPPGPGRDRGGYTF. This chain connects TRBV4-3 to TRBJ1-2; the match to TRBD1 covers 10 bases. Per the germline V gene, CDR1 is LGHNA and CDR2 is YSLEER. The CDR3 is 17 amino acids. V trimming: 4 bases; J trimming: 7 bases; junction bases outside the gene matches: 15.

V and J are TRBV11-3 and TRBJ2-2; possible D gene TRBD2, 6 bases. Between the trimmed V and J ends, which lost 1 base and 2 bases, there was a span of 11 bases. The CDR3 is 16 amino acids. In germline, CDR1 is SGHNT, CDR2 YENEEA. CDR3 nucleotides: TGTGCCAGCAGCTTAGTTAGCGGATCAAACACCGGGGAGCTGTTTTTT. This codes for CASSLVSGSNTGELFF.

For the CDR3, the DNA is TGTGCCAGCAGTGCGTCCTTACTAGCGGGGGGAGAGACCCAGTACTTC. This translates into CASSASLLAGGETQYF. The rearrangement uses TRBV2 and TRBJ2-5, with TRBD2 matching over 12 bases. The CDR3 runs 16 residues. From germline, CDR1 is SNHLY and CDR2 FYNNEI. The J segment lost 4 bases and the V segment lost 4 bases, leaving 7 bases of the junction unmatched.

The gene calls are TRBV27 and TRBJ2-3; no reliable D call. V was pared by 3 bases and J by 1 base, with 8 bases between. CDR1 MNHEY and CDR2 SMNVEV come from the germline V gene (reference sequence). CDR3 length: 14 residues. Here the CDR3 reads CASSFGYGTDTQYF. CDR3 sequence (DNA): TGTGCCAGCAGTTTTGGGTACGGCACAGATACGCAGTATTTT.

CDR3 sequence: CASSKVGGPSREMRSMLNEKLFF. The CDR3 DNA follows: TGTGCCAGCAGCAAAGTTGGCGGGCCATCCCGAGAGATGCGCTCGATGCTTAATGAAAAACTGTTTTTT. This sequence joins TRBV21-1 and TRBJ1-4. TRBV21-1 is deemed a pseudogene. This CDR3 region has 23 residues.

The chain uses TRBV28 and TRBJ1-5; the D gene is possibly TRBD1 (5 bases). The CDR3 sequence is 15 residues long. V was trimmed by 2 bases and J by 0 bases, leaving 8 bases between them. The germline V gene has CDR1 MDHEN and CDR2 SYDVKM. In nucleotides, the CDR3 is TGTGCCAGCAGTTTAAGGAGGGGTAGCAATCAGCCCCAGCATTTT. Protein: CASSLRRGSNQPQHF.

This rearrangement joins TRBV19 to TRBJ2-2; D is uncertain. The CDR3 totals 16 residues. Looked up from germline, CDR1 is LNHDA and CDR2 is SQIVND (reference sequence). Trimming removed 7 bases at V and 0 bases at J, with 15 bases between. CDR3 bases: TGTGCCAGTACTCTCGTGACAAACGCGAACACCGGGGAGCTGTTTTTT. It is translated as CASTLVTNANTGELFF.

The gene calls are TRBV5-5 and TRBJ1-1; TRBD1 is a possible D gene (5 bases). The CDR3 loop spans 15 amino acids. The ends were cut back, 5 bases at V and 1 base at J, with 15 bases in the middle. Germline-derived CDR1 and CDR2 are SGHKS and YYEKEE (reference sequence). CDR3 nucleotides: TGTGCCAGCAGGAAAGGACAACTTCCGAACACTGAAGCTTTCTTT. Protein: CASRKGQLPNTEAFF.